The 4 T cell receptor beta chains in this list originate from one sample, sequenced in a study of T cell responses to AZD1222 COVID-19 vaccine. Produced via immunoSEQ multiplex PCR; TCRdb's table is partial and in-frame only. Of about 110,000 clones in the sample, around 87% were seen once. The material was peripheral blood, obtained 28 days after the second AZD1222 dose. The receptors stem from an adult who received the AZD1222 COVID-19 vaccine.

The CDR3 loop reads CASSRDRWNTEAFF. For the CDR3, the DNA is TGTGCCAGCAGCCGGGACAGGTGGAACACTGAAGCTTTCTTT. The chain combines TRBV5-4 with TRBJ1-1, with 8 bases that match TRBD1. This CDR3 is built from 14 residues. V trimming: 4 bases; J trimming: 1 base; junction bases outside the gene matches: 3. CDR1 is SGHNT and CDR2 is YYREEE in the germline V gene (reference sequence).

The rearrangement links TRBV28 to TRBJ2-7, with TRBD1 identical over 9 bases. CDR3 length: 14 amino acids. Trimming at V came to 3 bases and at J to 3 bases, leaving 3 bases not matched to a gene. Germline CDR1 MDHEN, CDR2 SYDVKM. Here the CDR3 reads CASSFGDRVYEQYF. DNA of the CDR3: TGTGCCAGCAGTTTCGGGGACAGGGTCTACGAGCAGTACTTC.

This clone came up once. The genes are TRBV7-9 and TRBJ1-4; D is undetermined. CDR1 is SEHNR and CDR2 is FQNEAQ in the germline V gene (reference sequence). The CDR3 is made up of 14 amino acids. V dropped 3 bases and J dropped 7 bases, with 12 bases sitting between them. CDR3 sequence: CASSFDALAEKLFF. The CDR3 coding sequence is TGTGCCAGCAGCTTCGACGCACTGGCTGAAAAACTGTTTTTT.

The rearrangement joins TRBV3-1 (or the pseudogene TRBV3-2) to TRBJ2-2, with TRBD1 matching over 8 bases. CDR1 is LGHDT, CDR2 YNNKEL, per germline (reference sequence). The V segment lost 4 bases and the J segment 7 bases; nucleotides outside the gene matches: 11. The CDR3 spans 16 residues. CDR3 nucleotides: TGTGCCAGCAGCCGATCCGGACAGGGCCGTCTCGGGGAGCTGTTTTTT. It yields the protein CASSRSGQGRLGELFF.